What follows is one TCR beta chain and its context. The V gene's germline CDR1 is LGHNT and CDR2 FRNRAP. The CDR3 contains 17 residues. The junction had 11 bases not matched to a gene; V was cut back by 0 bases and J by 4 bases. These data are taken from a study of blood T cell repertoires in COVID-19. Study details: Collection of acute and convalescent COVID-19 samples took place in the United States, Italy and Spain. PBMCs, B-cell-depleted T cells, or T cells provided the cDNA or gDNA that made up the material.

Original handling: How many nucleated cells were present was estimated from reference gene primer amplification. Measured with immunoSEQ multiplex PCR; TCRdb has only the in-frame clones, and not every one. Clonal size and the V and J genes are those of that table, whereas D and trimming came from the DNA. The data contain about 210,000 clones, 84% of them seen just once; the ten biggest clones take up approximately 8%. The source of this sequence is a woman aged 45-60 years with active or convalescent COVID-19. V usage is TRBV12-5 and J usage is TRBJ2-7; 8 bases fit TRBD2. The sequencing input was peripheral blood. CDR3 DNA: TGTGCTAGTGGTTTGGTTATGGGACTAGAAGCTTTTTACGAGCAGTACTTC. It specifies CASGLVMGLEAFYEQYF.